The 4 T cell receptor beta chains presented below share a single source sample, sequenced in a study of blood T cell repertoires in COVID-19. The repertoire was sequenced with immunoSEQ multiplex PCR; TCRdb's copy has only in-frame clones and lacks some. The table has a few hundred thousand clones, about nine tenths seen once. Sequences were obtained from PBMCs or T cells enriched from blood (not recorded which). These receptors were collected from a human donor in a cohort exposed to, infected with or recovered from COVID-19 (not recorded which). The donor label of this sample is uncertain.

CDR3 amino acids: CSVGTGLNTEAFF. In DNA form, the CDR3 reads TGCAGCGTTGGGACAGGTCTGAACACTGAAGCTTTCTTT. This chain connects TRBV29-1 to TRBJ1-1, with 7 bases aligning to TRBD1. J gave up 0 bases and V 4 bases, and 2 bases lay outside the gene matches. There are 13 residues in the CDR3. Germline CDR1 SQVTM, CDR2 ANQGSEA.

V and J are TRBV11-3 and TRBJ1-5; D unresolved. CDR1 is SGHNT and CDR2 is YENEEA in the germline V gene. Trimming took off 3 bases at V and 2 bases at J, with 8 bases between the two ends. This CDR3 region has 14 residues. The CDR3 is CASSFPGGNQPQHF. The CDR3 DNA sequence: TGTGCCAGCAGCTTTCCCGGGGGCAATCAGCCCCAGCATTTT.

The rearrangement joins TRBV2 to TRBJ1-1, with D possibly TRBD1 on 6 matching bases. There are 12 residues in the CDR3. Trimming took 6 bases from V and 5 from J, leaving 10 bases between them. The germline V gene has CDR1 SNHLY and CDR2 FYNNEI. The CDR3 loop reads CASRRTGTEAFF. The CDR3 DNA is TGTGCCAGCAGGCGAACAGGGACTGAAGCTTTCTTT.

The chain links TRBV6-5 to TRBJ2-3; TRBD1 agrees at 7 bases. The CDR3 contains 16 residues. J gave up 5 bases and V 2 bases, and 10 bases lay outside the gene matches. CDR1 and CDR2 (germline): MNHEY, SVGAGI. The CDR3 nucleotides read TGTGCCAGCAGTTACCGAGGACAGGATGGAAGAGATACGCAGTATTTT. Protein product: CASSYRGQDGRDTQYF.